This TCR beta chain appears in the sequencing data of a study of radiotherapy plus CTLA-4 blockade in lung cancer. Of note for this clone: Its target is unknown.

Study results and caveats: TCR clones originating in tumors grew in number in blood after radiotherapy plus ipilimumab.

Receiving focal radiation plus CTLA-4 blockade with ipilimumab were patients who had chemo-refractory metastatic non-small-cell lung cancer. Data came from immunoSEQ multiplex PCR; TCRdb stores just in-frame clones and leaves some out. The sample has about 44,000 clones, 70% to 80% seen once. The receptor comes from a human donor with non-small cell lung cancer whose response to radiotherapy plus ipilimumab could not be evaluated. The source was peripheral blood, collected from a patient treated with radiotherapy plus ipilimumab.

The CDR3 nucleotides read TGTGCCAGCACCCTCGGGGTCTCTGGGGCCAACGTCCTGACTTTC. This codes for CASTLGVSGANVLTF. The chain has TRBV28 and TRBJ2-6; the D gene is possibly TRBD2 (5 bases). Germline V lookup: CDR1 MDHEN, CDR2 SYDVKM. The CDR3 has 15 amino acids. The germline V and J ends were trimmed by 7 bases and 0 bases, with 10 bases remaining between them.